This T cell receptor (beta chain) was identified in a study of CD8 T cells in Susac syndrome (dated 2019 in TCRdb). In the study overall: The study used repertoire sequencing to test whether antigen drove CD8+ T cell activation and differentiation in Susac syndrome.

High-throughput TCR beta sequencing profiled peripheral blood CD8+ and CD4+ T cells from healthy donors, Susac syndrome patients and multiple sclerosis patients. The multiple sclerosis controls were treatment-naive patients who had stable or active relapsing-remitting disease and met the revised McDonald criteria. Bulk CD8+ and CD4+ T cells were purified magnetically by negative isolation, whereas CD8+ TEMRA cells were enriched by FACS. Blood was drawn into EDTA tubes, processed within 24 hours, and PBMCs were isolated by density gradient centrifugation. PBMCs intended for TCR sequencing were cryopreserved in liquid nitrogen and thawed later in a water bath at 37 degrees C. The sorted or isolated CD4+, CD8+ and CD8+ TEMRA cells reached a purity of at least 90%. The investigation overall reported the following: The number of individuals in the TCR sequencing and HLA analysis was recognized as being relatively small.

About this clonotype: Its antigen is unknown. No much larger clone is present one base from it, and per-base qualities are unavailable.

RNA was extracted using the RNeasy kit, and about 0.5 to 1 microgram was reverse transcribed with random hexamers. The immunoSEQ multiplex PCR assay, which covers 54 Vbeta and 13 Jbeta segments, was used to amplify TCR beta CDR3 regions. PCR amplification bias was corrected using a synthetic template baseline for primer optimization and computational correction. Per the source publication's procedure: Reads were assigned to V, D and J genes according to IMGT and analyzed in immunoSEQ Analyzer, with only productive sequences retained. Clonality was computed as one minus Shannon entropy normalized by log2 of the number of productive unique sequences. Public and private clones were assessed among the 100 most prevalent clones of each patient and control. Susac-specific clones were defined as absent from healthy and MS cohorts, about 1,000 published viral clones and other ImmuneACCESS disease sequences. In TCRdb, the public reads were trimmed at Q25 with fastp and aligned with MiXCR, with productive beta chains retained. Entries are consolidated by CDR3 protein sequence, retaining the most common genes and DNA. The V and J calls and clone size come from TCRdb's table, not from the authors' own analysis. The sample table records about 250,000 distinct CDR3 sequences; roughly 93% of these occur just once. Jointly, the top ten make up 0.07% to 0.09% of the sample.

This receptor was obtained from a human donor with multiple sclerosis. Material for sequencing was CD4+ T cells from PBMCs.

CDR3 region: CASSSGTGGETQYF. Read as DNA, the sequence is TGCGCCAGCAGCTCCGGGACAGGGGGTGAGACCCAGTACTTC. The chain is encoded by TRBV5-1 joined to TRBJ2-5; the central 11 bases match TRBD1. Spanning cysteine to phenylalanine, the CDR3 consists of 14 amino acids. The entry retains the CDR3 DNA only, 42 bases that are in frame from base 1. V and J are trimmed by 3 bases and 5 bases, and the gene matches miss 3 bases of the junction. CDR1 and CDR2 (SGHRS, YFSETQ) derive from the germline V gene.